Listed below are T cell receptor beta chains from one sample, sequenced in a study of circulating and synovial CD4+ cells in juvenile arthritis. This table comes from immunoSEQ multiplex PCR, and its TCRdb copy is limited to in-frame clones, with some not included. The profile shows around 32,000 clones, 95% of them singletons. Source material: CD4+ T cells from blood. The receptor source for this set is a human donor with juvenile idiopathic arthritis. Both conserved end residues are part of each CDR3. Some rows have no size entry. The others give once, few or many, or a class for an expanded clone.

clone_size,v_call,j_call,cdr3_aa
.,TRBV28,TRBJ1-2,CASGRQGFYGYTF
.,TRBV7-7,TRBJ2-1,CASSSSGSYNEQFF
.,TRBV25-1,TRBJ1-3,CASRTSSGNTIYF
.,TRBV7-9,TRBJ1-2,CASSLAGGPHYGYTF
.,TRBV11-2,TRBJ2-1,CASSWTRGQQFF
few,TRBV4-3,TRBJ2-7,CASSLVAGGLPREQYF
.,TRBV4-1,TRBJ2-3,CASSHRRTLPDTQYF
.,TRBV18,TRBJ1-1,CASSSSQTGTVTEAFF
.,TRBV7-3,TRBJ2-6,CASSLTGTATLGSNVLTF
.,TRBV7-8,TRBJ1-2,CASRPHPRGQGRDGYTF
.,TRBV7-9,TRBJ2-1,CASSLGTGYNEQFF
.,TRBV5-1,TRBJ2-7,CASSLLAGGPYEQYF
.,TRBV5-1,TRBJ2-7,CASSQPGQGPYEQYF
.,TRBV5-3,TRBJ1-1,CARSLPGTRGTEAFF
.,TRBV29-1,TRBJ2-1,CSALGLAGSNEQFF
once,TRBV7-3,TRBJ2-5,CASSPTGPQETQYF
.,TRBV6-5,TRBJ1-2,CASSGRQGGYTF
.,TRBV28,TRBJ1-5,CASRDRDRSYSNQPQHF
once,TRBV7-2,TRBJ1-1,CASSLAGGLGAFF
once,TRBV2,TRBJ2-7,CASSERDYSPYEQYF
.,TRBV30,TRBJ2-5,CAWISRLLPGQGVRETQYF
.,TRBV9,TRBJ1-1,CASSAGGGRENTEAFF
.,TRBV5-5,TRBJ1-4,CASSSPGGEKLFF
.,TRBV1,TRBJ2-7,CTSSQEGLAGEQYF
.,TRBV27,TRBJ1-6,CASSSPQGLGPLHF
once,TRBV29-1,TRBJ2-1,CSVEPPAGADNEQFF
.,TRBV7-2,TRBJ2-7,CASSFREGLNEQYF
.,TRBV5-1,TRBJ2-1,CASSPLPYNEQFF
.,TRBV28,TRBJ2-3,CASSSGLAGTDTQYF
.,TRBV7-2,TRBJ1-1,CASSLATVTNTEAFF
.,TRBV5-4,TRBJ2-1,CASSGLAGLTYNEQFF
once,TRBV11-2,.,CASSLDSILPYEQYF
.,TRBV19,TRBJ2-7,CASSTPGDTYEQYF
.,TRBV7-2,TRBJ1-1,CASSPRGPGQIRLPAFF
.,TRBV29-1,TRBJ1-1,CSGGDREAFF
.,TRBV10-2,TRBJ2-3,CASSRLAETNTDTQYF
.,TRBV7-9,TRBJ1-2,CASSLASGGSDGSYTF
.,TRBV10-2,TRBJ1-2,CASSETGGRDGYTF
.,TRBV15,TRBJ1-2,CATSRDFGPYGYTF
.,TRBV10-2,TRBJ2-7,CAILDPQGYEQYF
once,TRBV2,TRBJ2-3,CASSAQDTQYF
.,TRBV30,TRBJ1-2,CAWSEEGAGYGYTF
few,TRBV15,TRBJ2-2,CATSGASGGATGELFF
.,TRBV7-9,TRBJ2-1,CASSIPTSGSSYNEQFF
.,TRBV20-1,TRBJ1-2,CSARDPPGDTF
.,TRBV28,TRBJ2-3,CASSGGGTGLTDTQYF
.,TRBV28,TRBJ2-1,CASLRGNYNEQFF
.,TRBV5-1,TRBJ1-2,CASSLERGGYGYTF
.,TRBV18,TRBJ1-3,CASSPPPGAPATGNTIYF
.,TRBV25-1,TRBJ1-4,CASSAADRINEKLFF
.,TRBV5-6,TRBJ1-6,CASSLGTGTANSPLHF
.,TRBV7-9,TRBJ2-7,CASSLDRDGKQYF
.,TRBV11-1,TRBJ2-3,CASSLLLGGGREDTQYF
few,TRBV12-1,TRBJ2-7,CASSWGGAAYEQYF